A single sample gave rise to the 12 T cell receptor beta chains below, sequenced in a study of T cell responses to AZD1222 COVID-19 vaccine. Sequencing used immunoSEQ multiplex PCR; TCRdb keeps in-frame clones, though not all of them. In the table there are about 120,000 clones, about 90% of which are singletons. The sample here was peripheral blood, taken on day 0 of AZD1222 vaccination. These receptors were taken from an adult in good health.

V is TRBV10-1 and J is TRBJ2-3; D unresolved. Germline CDR1 and CDR2: WNHNN and SYGVQD (reference sequence). The CDR3 consists of 15 residues. V dropped 3 bases and J dropped 2 bases, with 12 bases sitting between them. This CDR3 is CASSDTASATDTQYF. In DNA form, the CDR3 reads TGCGCCAGCAGTGATACCGCTTCTGCCACAGATACGCAGTATTTT.

The rearrangement links TRBV30 to TRBJ1-2; D ambiguous. Trimming stripped 0 bases from V and 4 bases from J, with 6 bases between. The CDR3 spans 12 residues. Germline V gene lookup returns CDR1 GTSNPN and CDR2 SVGIG (reference sequence). The chain's CDR3 is CAWSVQLYGYTF. CDR3 bases: TGTGCCTGGAGTGTACAGCTCTATGGCTACACCTTC.

This chain links TRBV7-2 with TRBJ2-7; D not certain. Germline CDR1 SGHTA, CDR2 FQGNSA. The CDR3 is 14 residues long. Trimming left V 5 bases short and J 2 bases short, with 13 bases between. CDR3 coding DNA: TGTGCCAGCAGCCCCACCACCGGGCCCTACGAGCAGTACTTC. This translates into CASSPTTGPYEQYF.

V gene TRBV5-4 combines with J gene TRBJ2-4, with 7 bases aligning to TRBD2. The V gene's germline CDR1 is SGHNT and CDR2 YYREEE (reference sequence). J gave up 6 bases and V 3 bases, and 15 bases lay outside the gene matches. CDR3 length: 17 residues. The CDR3: CASSSRGGTPGLNIQYF. The CDR3 nucleotides read TGTGCCAGCAGCTCCCGGGGAGGGACCCCCGGGCTAAACATTCAGTACTTC.

This clone turned up a few times. The chain has TRBV6-5 and TRBJ2-7, with a tentative D call TRBD1 (5 bases). This CDR3 contains 15 residues. Per the germline V gene, CDR1 is MNHEY and CDR2 is SVGAGI. Trimming pared 0 bases from V and 4 bases from J, leaving 13 bases between. CDR3 nucleotides: TGTGCCAGCAGTTACTCGGCAGGGTCGGTGTACGAGCAGTACTTC. It translates to CASSYSAGSVYEQYF.

The CDR3 spells CASSFGPGVDYGYTF. In nucleotides, the CDR3 is TGTGCCAGCAGCTTCGGACCAGGGGTTGACTATGGCTACACCTTC. V is TRBV7-3 and J is TRBJ1-2; tentatively, D is TRBD1 (6 bases). The CDR3 has 15 residues. Trimming took off 3 bases at V and 3 bases at J, with 14 bases between the two ends. CDR1 and CDR2 (germline): SGHTA, FQGTGA.

J is TRBJ2-2 and V is TRBV11-2, with a possible D match to TRBD2 (5 bases). Germline V gene sequence: CDR1 SGHAT, CDR2 FQNNGV. The CDR3 has 13 amino acids. The ends were cut back, 1 base at V and 5 bases at J, with 5 bases in the middle. The CDR3 spells CASSLGETGELFF. The CDR3 nucleotides read TGTGCCAGCAGCTTAGGGGAGACCGGGGAGCTGTTTTTT.

V gene TRBV3-1 (or the pseudogene TRBV3-2) combines with J gene TRBJ2-7, with TRBD2 identical over 10 bases. J was trimmed by 3 bases and V by 0 bases; bases with no gene match: 5. Germline assignment: CDR1 LGHDT and CDR2 YNNKEL (reference sequence). CDR3 length: 16 residues. The CDR3 protein is CASSQDGGTSVYEQYF. CDR3 in DNA: TGTGCCAGCAGCCAAGATGGTGGGACTAGCGTCTACGAGCAGTACTTC.

The rearrangement uses TRBV6-1 and TRBJ2-7; 12 bases fit TRBD1. Trimming removed 3 bases from V and 4 bases from J; junction bases left unmatched: 7. Germline CDR1 is MNHNS and CDR2 is SASEGT. The CDR3 extends over 16 amino acids. In DNA, the CDR3 is TGTGCCAGCAGTGACGTGGGGACAGGGGGCAAGTACGAGCAGTACTTC. The encoded protein is CASSDVGTGGKYEQYF.

The genes are TRBV24-1 and TRBJ2-7; possibly TRBD1 for D (5 bases). V dropped 4 bases and J dropped 3 bases, with 9 bases sitting between them. The CDR3 sequence is 13 residues long. Germline lookup yields CDR1 KGHDR and CDR2 SFDVKD. Written as DNA, the CDR3 is TGTGCCACCAGTGACCAGGACAACTACGAGCAGTACTTC. Its translation is CATSDQDNYEQYF.

The chain joins TRBV9 to TRBJ1-5, with 8 bases identical to TRBD1. V dropped 0 bases and J dropped 7; count of bases not matched to a gene: 6. The germline V gene has CDR1 SGDLS and CDR2 YYNGEE. The CDR3 runs 15 residues. The chain's CDR3 is CASSVGQGLRQPQHF. For the CDR3, the DNA is TGTGCCAGCAGCGTAGGACAGGGGCTCAGGCAGCCCCAGCATTTT.

The genes are TRBV10-3 and TRBJ2-5; D remains ambiguous. This CDR3 comprises 13 residues. The germline V gene has CDR1 ENHRY and CDR2 SYGVKD. V was clipped by 5 bases and J by 3 bases, with 10 bases between them. CDR3 loop: CAISILGEETQYF. Written as DNA, the CDR3 is TGTGCCATCAGTATTTTAGGTGAAGAGACCCAGTACTTC.